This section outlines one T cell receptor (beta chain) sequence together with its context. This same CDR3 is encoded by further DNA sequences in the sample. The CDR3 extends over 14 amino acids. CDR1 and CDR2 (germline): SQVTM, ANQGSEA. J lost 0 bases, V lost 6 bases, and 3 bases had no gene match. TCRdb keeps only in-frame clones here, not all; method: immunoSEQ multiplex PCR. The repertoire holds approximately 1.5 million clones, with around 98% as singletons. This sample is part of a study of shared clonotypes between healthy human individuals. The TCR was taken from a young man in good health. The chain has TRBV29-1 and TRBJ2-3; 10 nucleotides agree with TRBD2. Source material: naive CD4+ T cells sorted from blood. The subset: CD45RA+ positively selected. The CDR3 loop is CSVGTSVSTDTQYF. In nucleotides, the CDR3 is TGCAGCGTCGGGACTAGCGTTAGCACAGATACGCAGTATTTT.